These 9 T cell receptor beta chains were sequenced from one sample in a study of T cells in Graves' hyperthyroidism and ophthalmopathy (dated by TCRdb to about 2019). Library preparation was by multiplex PCR. The instrument was an Illumina HiSeq 2000. Amplification of TCR beta CDR3 regions was carried out from RNA transcripts. For the first round of RT-PCR on the TCR CDR3, the HTBI primer set was used together with the Qiagen OneStep RT-PCR kit. In TCRdb, the public reads were trimmed at Q25 with fastp and aligned with MiXCR, with productive beta chains retained. Rows are unified per CDR3 protein, each entry keeping the most common DNA and genes. This sample is represented by 640,000 or so distinct CDR3 sequences; 14% to 15% of them were singletons. In total, the top ten clones hold approximately 4.3% of the sample. The specimen was blood. The receptors come from a woman between 40 and 55 years old with Graves' ophthalmopathy.

In this sample, this clonotype turned up a few times. The gene calls are TRBV3-1 and TRBJ1-1; D unresolved. This CDR3 has 13 residues. Germline loops: CDR1 LGHDT, CDR2 YNNKEL (reference sequence). The V gene lost 0 bases and the J gene lost 4 bases, with 6 bases spanning the gap. The CDR3 is CASSQDLVTEAFF. The CDR3 region has the DNA TGTGCCAGCAGCCAAGATTTGGTCACTGAAGCTTTCTTT.

This clonotype turned up a few times. The chain joins TRBV12-3 or TRBV12-4 to TRBJ2-2; no reliable D call. The CDR3 has 14 residues. V gave up 2 bases and J gave up 8 bases, with 12 bases separating them. The CDR3 DNA is TGTGCCAGCAGTTTAAGGAGTCTTGTGGGGGAGCTGTTTTTT. This sequence encodes CASSLRSLVGELFF.

The chain uses TRBV18 and TRBJ1-1; TRBD1 might be the D (5 bases). This CDR3 region has 16 residues. Germline CDR1 and CDR2: KGHSH and LQKENI. V was cut by 0 bases and J by 0 bases, with 11 bases left in between. The CDR3 loop reads CASSPPTAFMNTEAFF. CDR3 DNA: TGTGCCAGCTCACCACCGACAGCTTTTATGAACACTGAAGCTTTCTTT.

In its sample, this clonotype was seen many times. This rearrangement joins TRBV6-2 or TRBV6-3 to TRBJ1-5, with 10 bases identical to TRBD1. The CDR3 runs 16 residues. Germline assignment: CDR1 MNHEY and CDR2 SVGEGT. Trimming removed 0 bases from V and 2 bases from J; junction bases left unmatched: 1. CDR3 amino acids: CASSYSGTGGNQPQHF. The CDR3 bases are TGTGCCAGCAGTTACTCCGGGACAGGGGGCAATCAGCCCCAGCATTTT.

For this clonotype: A much larger clone sits a single nucleotide away, making a read error possible. The genes are TRBV29-1 and TRBJ2-4, with 9 bases lining up with TRBD1. CDR1 and CDR2 (germline): SQVTM, ANQGSEA. This CDR3 has 15 residues. The V segment lost 4 bases and the J segment 9 bases; nucleotides outside the gene matches: 13. The CDR3 loop reads CSVGRQGGGLGIQYF. The CDR3 DNA reads TGCAGCGTTGGGAGACAGGGGGGTGGTTTGGGCATTCAGTACTTC. Drawing the rest from reference TRBV29-1 and TRBJ2-4, the complete variable domain is SAVISQKPSRDICQRGTSLTIQCQVDSQVTMMFWYRQQPGQSLTLIATANQGSEATYESGFVIDKFPISRPNLTFSTLTVSNMSPEDSSIYLCSVGRQGGGLGIQYFGAGTRLSVL.

A single count supports this clonotype. The J gene is TRBJ1-1, the V gene TRBV6-5; D is uncertain. This CDR3 region has 13 residues. In germline, CDR1 is MNHEY, CDR2 SVGAGI. Trimming shortened V by 4 bases and J by 3 bases, and 9 bases separated the two germline ends. The CDR3 bases are TGTGCCAGCAGTTCCCGTTTACACACTGAAGCTTTCTTT. It translates to CASSSRLHTEAFF.

This clonotype has ten or more counts. J is TRBJ2-7 and V is TRBV6-2 or TRBV6-3, with D uncertain. This CDR3 has 14 amino acids. The ends were cut back, 11 bases at V and 0 bases at J, with 17 bases in the middle. CDR1 and CDR2 (germline): MNHEY, SVGEGT. The CDR3 protein is CAGKPTEISYEQYF. The CDR3 nucleotides are TGTGCCGGCAAACCGACGGAGATCTCCTACGAGCAGTACTTC.

At least ten counts were recorded for this clonotype. The chain employs TRBV12-3 or TRBV12-4 and TRBJ2-7, with TRBD1 matching over 9 bases. V trimming: 6 bases; J trimming: 2 bases; junction bases outside the gene matches: 8. The CDR3 length is 15 residues. The DNA of the CDR3 is TGTGCCAGCAGCCGTCAGGGACAGGGAACCTACGAGCAGTACTTC. It is translated as CASSRQGQGTYEQYF.

This clonotype showed up many times. The V and J genes are TRBV7-8 and TRBJ2-6, with no clear D. The V gene lost 5 bases and the J gene lost 0 bases, with 8 bases spanning the gap. This CDR3 is built from 15 residues. The germline V gene encodes CDR1 SGHVS and CDR2 FQNEAQ. The CDR3 protein is CASSLAHSGANVLTF. CDR3 sequence (DNA): TGTGCCAGCAGCCTGGCCCACTCTGGGGCCAACGTCCTGACTTTC.